This T cell receptor beta chain was captured by sequencing in a study of response to subunit inactivated influenza vaccine. Comments on this clonotype: Its specificity is unknown.

Whole-study results and caveats: Each seasonal flu vaccination may recruit only limited new T cells, authors suggested.

Germline V gene lookup returns CDR1 SEHNR and CDR2 FQNEAQ (reference sequence). The CDR3 runs 16 residues. The ends were cut back, 5 bases at V and 4 bases at J, with 20 bases in the middle. TCRdb reprocessed the RT-PCR reads with MiXCR, giving one entry per CDR3 protein. This sample has about 160,000 distinct CDR3 sequences, with about 11% found just once. The J gene is TRBJ1-2, the V gene TRBV7-9; maybe TRBD1 (5 bases). The TCR was taken from a man aged 45 to 70 who received an inactivated influenza vaccine. This specimen consisted of CD8+ T cells sorted from PBMCs, obtained around 25 months after vaccination. This chain's CDR3 is CASSTPRGPDFYGYTF. The DNA for the CDR3 is TGTGCCAGCAGCACACCGCGGGGACCAGACTTCTATGGCTACACCTTC.